The 15 T cell receptor beta chains in this list originate from one sample, sequenced in a study of shared clonotypes between healthy human individuals. TCRdb's table, derived via immunoSEQ multiplex PCR, lists solely in-frame clones and lacks some. The table records approximately 110,000 clones, less than 75% of them present only once. The sample taken for sequencing was memory CD8+ T cells sorted from blood. Documented subset: CD45RO+ cells pooled with CCR7-negative TemRA cells. Receptors were obtained from a woman aged 25 to 39 in good health.

The chain uses TRBV28 and TRBJ2-4, with D maybe TRBD2 (6 bases). CDR3 size: 17 residues. V was pared by 6 bases and J by 3 bases, with 21 bases between. The V gene's germline CDR1 is MDHEN and CDR2 SYDVKM. The CDR3 region is CASSQTSLRALKNIQYF. Written as DNA, the CDR3 is TGTGCCAGCAGCCAAACTAGCTTAAGAGCACTCAAAAACATTCAGTACTTC.

The chain joins TRBV9 to TRBJ2-5; a possible D gene is TRBD1 (5 bases). Per germline, CDR1 SGDLS and CDR2 YYNGEE. This CDR3 has 21 residues. V lost 3 bases and J 1 base, leaving 31 bases between the germline ends. The CDR3 DNA reads as TGTGCCAGCAGCGAGAGCGTGGGGCAGGAGTTTCATATTAGCACCCAAGAGACCCAGTACTTC. Translated: CASSESVGQEFHISTQETQYF.

The chain joins TRBV28 to TRBJ1-1; a possible D gene is TRBD1 (5 bases). The CDR3 loop spans 15 amino acids. Germline V CDR1 and CDR2: MDHEN, SYDVKM. Trimming cost V 7 bases and J 6 bases, with 21 bases left between them. CDR3 nucleotide sequence: TGTGCCAGCAAATCTACCCTCCGGGGCCATGCTGAAGCTTTCTTT. Protein product: CASKSTLRGHAEAFF. Full variable domain (missing parts from reference TRBV28 and TRBJ1-1): DVKVTQSSRYLVKRTGEKVFLECVQDMDHENMFWYRQDPGLGLRLIYFSYDVKMKEKGDIPEGYSVSREKKERFSLILESASTNQTSMYLCASKSTLRGHAEAFFGQGTRLTVV.

The chain carries TRBV19 and TRBJ1-5; a possible D gene is TRBD1 (6 bases). Looked up from germline, CDR1 is LNHDA and CDR2 is SQIVND (reference sequence). The CDR3 runs to 15 residues. Trimming pared 7 bases from V and 2 bases from J, leaving 15 bases between. Here the CDR3 DNA reads TGTGCCAGTACGGCCGACAGGTTCCGCAATCAGCCCCAGCATTTT. Protein sequence: CASTADRFRNQPQHF.

The chain uses TRBV6-1 and TRBJ2-2; 10 bases align to TRBD1. CDR1 MNHNS and CDR2 SASEGT come from the germline V gene. This CDR3 comprises 15 residues. Trimming at V came to 6 bases and at J to 6 bases, leaving 7 bases not matched to a gene. The CDR3 DNA is TGTGCCAGCAGGTCAGGACAGGGGGGTCCCGGGGAGCTGTTTTTT. Protein sequence: CASRSGQGGPGELFF.

This chain links TRBV5-1 with TRBJ2-5; 8 positions match TRBD2. The CDR3 totals 15 residues. Germline assignment: CDR1 SGHRS and CDR2 YFSETQ. V trimming: 2 bases; J trimming: 0 bases; junction bases outside the gene matches: 3. The CDR3 bases are TGCGCCAGCAGCTTCATAGCGGGGAACCAAGAGACCCAGTACTTC. This encodes CASSFIAGNQETQYF.

The gene calls are TRBV5-1 and TRBJ2-2; D tentatively reads TRBD1 or TRBD2 (5 bases each). This CDR3 spans 13 amino acids. Trimming removed 6 bases at V and 6 bases at J, with 12 bases between. Looked up from germline, CDR1 is SGHRS and CDR2 is YFSETQ. CDR3 in amino acids: CASNPGDAGELFF. CDR3 bases: TGCGCCAGCAACCCCGGGGACGCCGGGGAGCTGTTTTTT.

This clone was counted ten times or more. The chain recombines TRBV6-4 with TRBJ2-3, with 9 bases that match TRBD2. Germline assignment: CDR1 MRHNA and CDR2 SNTAGT. CDR3 length: 16 residues. After removal of 7 bases from V and 4 bases from J, the junction contained 12 bases not matched to a gene. CDR3 sequence: CASIEEAGGGADTQYF. The CDR3 DNA reads as TGTGCCAGCATAGAGGAAGCGGGAGGAGGTGCAGATACGCAGTATTTT.

With respect to this clone: The junction differs from germline at one of its ends, possibly a read error. The J gene is TRBJ2-7, the V gene TRBV7-6, with TRBD1 matching 7 bases. The CDR3 loop spans 14 amino acids. Germline V gene sequence: CDR1 SGHVS, CDR2 FNYEAQ. This CDR3 reads CASSPGTVAYGQYF. The CDR3 nucleotides read TGTGCCAGCAGCCCGGGGACAGTCGCGTACGGGCAGTACTTC.

The rearrangement uses TRBV4-1 and TRBJ1-5, with 8 positions matching TRBD1. The CDR3 contains 14 residues. CDR1 and CDR2 (germline): MGHRA, YSYEKL. V lost 3 bases, J lost 8 bases, and 6 bases stayed unmatched. The CDR3 reads CASSQNRGSKPQHF. The CDR3 coding sequence is TGCGCCAGCAGCCAGAACAGGGGGAGCAAGCCCCAGCATTTT.

This chain uses TRBV6-5 with TRBJ1-1; the D gene is possibly TRBD1 (5 bases). Trimming cost V 0 bases and J 10 bases, with 12 bases left between them. CDR1 and CDR2 (germline): MNHEY, SVGAGI. The CDR3 contains 13 residues. The CDR3 is CASSYSTGLLAFF. The CDR3 coding sequence is TGTGCCAGCAGTTACTCGACGGGACTTTTAGCTTTCTTT.

The genes are TRBV10-3 and TRBJ2-7; the D is unclear. V shed 0 bases and J shed 3 bases, with 18 bases lying between them. The CDR3 consists of 17 residues. CDR1 and CDR2 (germline): ENHRY, SYGVKD. In DNA form, the CDR3 reads TGTGCCATCAGTGAGTCGTCGTGGAGACTGGGGATCTACGAGCAGTACTTC. This encodes CAISESSWRLGIYEQYF.

The V gene is TRBV5-1, the J gene TRBJ1-4; D ambiguous. The CDR3 spans 15 residues. CDR1 is SGHRS and CDR2 is YFSETQ in the germline V gene. The germline V and J ends were trimmed by 4 bases and 0 bases, with 10 bases remaining between them. CDR3 amino acids: CASSSNSTTNEKLFF. The CDR3 nucleotides are TGCGCCAGCAGCAGCAACAGTACAACTAATGAAAAACTGTTTTTT.

The table lists this clone with a few counts. J is TRBJ2-7 and V is TRBV6-5, with 12 bases aligning to TRBD2. Looked up from germline, CDR1 is MNHEY and CDR2 is SVGAGI. This CDR3 has 15 residues. The ends lost 5 bases at V and 2 bases at J; junction bases unmatched: 4. CDR3 nucleotides: TGTGCCAGCAGTCGACTAGCGGGAGAACCCTACGAGCAGTACTTC. It is translated as CASSRLAGEPYEQYF.

V is TRBV5-1 and J is TRBJ2-2, with D possibly matching TRBD1 (5 bases). Germline loops: CDR1 SGHRS, CDR2 YFSETQ. V was clipped by 5 bases and J by 4 bases, with 15 bases between them. The CDR3 consists of 15 residues. CDR3 nucleotide sequence: TGCGCCAGCAGTCTTCTTGACAGACGCACCGGGGAGCTGTTTTTT. Its protein product is CASSLLDRRTGELFF.